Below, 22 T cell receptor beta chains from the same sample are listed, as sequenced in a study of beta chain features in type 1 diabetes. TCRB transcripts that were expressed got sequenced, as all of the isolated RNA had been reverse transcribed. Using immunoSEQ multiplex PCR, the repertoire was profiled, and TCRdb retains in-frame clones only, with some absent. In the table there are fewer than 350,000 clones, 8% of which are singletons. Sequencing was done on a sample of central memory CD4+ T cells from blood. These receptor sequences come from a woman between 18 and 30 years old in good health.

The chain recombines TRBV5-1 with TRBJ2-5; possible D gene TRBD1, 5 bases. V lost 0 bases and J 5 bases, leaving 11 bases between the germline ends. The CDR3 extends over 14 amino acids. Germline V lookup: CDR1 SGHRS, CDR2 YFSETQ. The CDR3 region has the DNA TGCGCCAGCAGCTTGGAAGGCAGGGTTGAGACCCAGTACTTC. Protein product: CASSLEGRVETQYF.

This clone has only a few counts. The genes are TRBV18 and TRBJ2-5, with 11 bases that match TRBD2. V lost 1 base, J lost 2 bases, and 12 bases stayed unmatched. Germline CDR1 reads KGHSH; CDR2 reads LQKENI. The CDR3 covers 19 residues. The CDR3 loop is CASSPLETSGNWPQETQYF. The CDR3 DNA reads TGTGCCAGCTCACCACTGGAGACTAGCGGGAATTGGCCACAAGAGACCCAGTACTTC. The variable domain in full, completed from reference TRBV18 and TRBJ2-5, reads NAGVMQNPRHLVRRRGQEARLRCSPMKGHSHVYWYRQLPEEGLKFMVYLQKENIIDESGMPKERFSAEFPKEGPSILRIQQVVRGDSAAYFCASSPLETSGNWPQETQYFGPGTRLLVL.

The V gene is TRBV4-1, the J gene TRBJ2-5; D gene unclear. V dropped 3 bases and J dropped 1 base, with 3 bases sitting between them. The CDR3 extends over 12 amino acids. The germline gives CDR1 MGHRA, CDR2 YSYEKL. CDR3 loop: CASSHTQETQYF. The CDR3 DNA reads TGCGCCAGCAGCCATACCCAAGAGACCCAGTACTTC.

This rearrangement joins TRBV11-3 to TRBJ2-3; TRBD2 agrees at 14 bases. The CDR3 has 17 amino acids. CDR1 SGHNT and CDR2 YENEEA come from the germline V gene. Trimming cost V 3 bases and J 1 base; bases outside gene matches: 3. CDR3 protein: CASSFGTSGSRTDTQYF. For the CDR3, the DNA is TGTGCCAGCAGCTTCGGGACTAGCGGGAGTCGCACAGATACGCAGTATTTT.

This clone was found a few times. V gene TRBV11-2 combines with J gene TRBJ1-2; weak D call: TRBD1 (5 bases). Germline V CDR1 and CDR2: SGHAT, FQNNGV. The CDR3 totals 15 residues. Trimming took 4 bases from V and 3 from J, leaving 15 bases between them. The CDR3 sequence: CASSSGTADYYGYTF. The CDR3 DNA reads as TGTGCCAGCAGCTCCGGGACGGCGGACTACTATGGCTACACCTTC. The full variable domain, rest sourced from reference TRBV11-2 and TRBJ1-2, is EAGVAQSPRYKIIEKRQSVAFWCNPISGHATLYWYQQILGQGPKLLIQFQNNGVVDDSQLPKDRFSAERLKGVDSTLKIQPAKLEDSAVYLCASSSGTADYYGYTFGSGTRLTVV.

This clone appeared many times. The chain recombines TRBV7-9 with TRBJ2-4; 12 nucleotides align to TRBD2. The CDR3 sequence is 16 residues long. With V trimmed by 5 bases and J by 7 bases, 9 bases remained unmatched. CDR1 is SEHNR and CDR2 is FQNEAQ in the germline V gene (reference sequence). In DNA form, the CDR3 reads TGTGCCAGCAGCCCTCTAAAGACTAGCGGGAGTAACATTCAGTACTTC. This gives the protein CASSPLKTSGSNIQYF. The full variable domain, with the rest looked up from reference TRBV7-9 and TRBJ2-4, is DTGVSQNPRHKITKRGQNVTFRCDPISEHNRLYWYRQTLGQGPEFLTYFQNEAQLEKSRLLSDRFSAERPKGSFSTLEIQRTEQGDSAMYLCASSPLKTSGSNIQYFGAGTRLSVL.

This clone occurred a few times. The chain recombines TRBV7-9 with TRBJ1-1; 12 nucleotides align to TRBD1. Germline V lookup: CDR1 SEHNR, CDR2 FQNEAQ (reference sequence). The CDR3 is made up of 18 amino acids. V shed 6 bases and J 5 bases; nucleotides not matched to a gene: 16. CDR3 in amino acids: CASSRWTGTGGHGTEAFF. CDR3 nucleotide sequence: TGTGCCAGCAGTCGGTGGACCGGGACAGGGGGCCATGGGACTGAAGCTTTCTTT.

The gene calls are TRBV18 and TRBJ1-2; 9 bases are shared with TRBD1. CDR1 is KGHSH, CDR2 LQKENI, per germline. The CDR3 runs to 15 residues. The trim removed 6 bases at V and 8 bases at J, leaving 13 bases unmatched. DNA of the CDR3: TGTGCCAGCTCCCCAAACGCCGGGACAGGGAACGGCTACACCTTC. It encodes CASSPNAGTGNGYTF. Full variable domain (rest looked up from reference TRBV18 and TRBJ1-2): NAGVMQNPRHLVRRRGQEARLRCSPMKGHSHVYWYRQLPEEGLKFMVYLQKENIIDESGMPKERFSAEFPKEGPSILRIQQVVRGDSAAYFCASSPNAGTGNGYTFGSGTRLTVV.

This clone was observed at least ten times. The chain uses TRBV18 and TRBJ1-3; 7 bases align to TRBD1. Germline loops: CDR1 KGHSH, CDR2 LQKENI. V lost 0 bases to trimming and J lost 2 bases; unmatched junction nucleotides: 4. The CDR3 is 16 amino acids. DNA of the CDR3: TGTGCCAGCTCACCACCCGACAGGGCAACTGGAAACACCATATATTTT. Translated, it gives CASSPPDRATGNTIYF. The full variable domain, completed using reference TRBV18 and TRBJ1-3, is NAGVMQNPRHLVRRRGQEARLRCSPMKGHSHVYWYRQLPEEGLKFMVYLQKENIIDESGMPKERFSAEFPKEGPSILRIQQVVRGDSAAYFCASSPPDRATGNTIYFGEGSWLTVV.

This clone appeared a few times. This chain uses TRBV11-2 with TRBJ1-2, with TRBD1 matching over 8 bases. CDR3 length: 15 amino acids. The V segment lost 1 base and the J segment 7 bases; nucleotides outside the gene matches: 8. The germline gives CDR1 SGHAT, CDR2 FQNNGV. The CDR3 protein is CASSLATGVRSGYTF. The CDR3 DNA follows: TGTGCCAGCAGCTTAGCGACAGGGGTTCGGTCTGGCTACACCTTC.

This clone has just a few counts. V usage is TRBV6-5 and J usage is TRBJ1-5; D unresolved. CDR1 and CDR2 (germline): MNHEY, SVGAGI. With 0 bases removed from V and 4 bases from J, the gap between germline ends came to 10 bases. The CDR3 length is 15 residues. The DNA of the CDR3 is TGTGCCAGCAGTTACTCGAGAGGCGATAATCAGCCCCAGCATTTT. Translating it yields CASSYSRGDNQPQHF.

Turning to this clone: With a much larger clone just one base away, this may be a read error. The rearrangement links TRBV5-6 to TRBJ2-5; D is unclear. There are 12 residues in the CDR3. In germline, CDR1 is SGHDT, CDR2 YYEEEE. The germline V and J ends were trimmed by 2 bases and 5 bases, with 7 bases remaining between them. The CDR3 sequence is CASSFYSETQYF. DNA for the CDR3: TGTGCCAGCAGCTTTTATTCTGAGACCCAGTACTTC.

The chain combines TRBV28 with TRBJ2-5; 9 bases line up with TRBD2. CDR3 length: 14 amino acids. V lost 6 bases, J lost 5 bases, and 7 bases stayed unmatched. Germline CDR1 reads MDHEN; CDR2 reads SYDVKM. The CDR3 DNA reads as TGTGCCAGCAGCCTAGCGGGGCGCGGGGAGACCCAGTACTTC. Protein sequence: CASSLAGRGETQYF. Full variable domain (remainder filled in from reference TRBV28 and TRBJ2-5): DVKVTQSSRYLVKRTGEKVFLECVQDMDHENMFWYRQDPGLGLRLIYFSYDVKMKEKGDIPEGYSVSREKKERFSLILESASTNQTSMYLCASSLAGRGETQYFGPGTRLLVL.

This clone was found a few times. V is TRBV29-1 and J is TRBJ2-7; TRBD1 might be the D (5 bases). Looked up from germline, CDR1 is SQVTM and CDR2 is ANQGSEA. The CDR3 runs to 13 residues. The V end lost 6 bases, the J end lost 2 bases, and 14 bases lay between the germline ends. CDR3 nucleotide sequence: TGCAGCGTCAACCAGGGTTTTACCTACGAGCAGTACTTC. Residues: CSVNQGFTYEQYF.

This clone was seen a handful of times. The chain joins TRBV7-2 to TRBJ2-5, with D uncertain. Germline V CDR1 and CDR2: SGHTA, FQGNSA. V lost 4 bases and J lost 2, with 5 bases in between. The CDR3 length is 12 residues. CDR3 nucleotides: TGTGCCAGCAGCTCGGTTCAAGAGACCCAGTACTTC. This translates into CASSSVQETQYF.

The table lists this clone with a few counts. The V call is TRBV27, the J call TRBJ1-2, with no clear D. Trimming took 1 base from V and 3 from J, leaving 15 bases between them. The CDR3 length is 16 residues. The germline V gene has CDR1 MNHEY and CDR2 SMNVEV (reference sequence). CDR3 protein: CASSLLSSSGHYGYTF. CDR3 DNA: TGTGCCAGCAGTTTATTGTCCTCCTCTGGGCACTATGGCTACACCTTC.

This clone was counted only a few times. The CDR3 DNA sequence: TGTGCCAGCAGCTTGGGGTCACGGGGGACAGATACGCAGTATTTT. It codes for CASSLGSRGTDTQYF. The chain recombines TRBV5-6 with TRBJ2-3; D may be TRBD2 (6 bases). Germline CDR1 SGHDT, CDR2 YYEEEE. The CDR3 extends over 15 amino acids. Trimming took 0 bases from V and 3 from J, leaving 11 bases between them.

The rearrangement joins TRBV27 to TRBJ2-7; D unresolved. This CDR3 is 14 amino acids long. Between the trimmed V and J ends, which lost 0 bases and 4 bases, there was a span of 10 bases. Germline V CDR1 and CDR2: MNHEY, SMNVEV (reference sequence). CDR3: CASSLSGSEYEQYV. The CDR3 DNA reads TGTGCCAGCAGTTTATCGGGGTCAGAGTACGAGCAGTACGTC.

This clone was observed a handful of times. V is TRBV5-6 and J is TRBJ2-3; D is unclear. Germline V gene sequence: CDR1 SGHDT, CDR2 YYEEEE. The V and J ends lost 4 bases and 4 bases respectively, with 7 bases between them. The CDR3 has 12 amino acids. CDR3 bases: TGTGCCAGCAGCCCCAGGCCAGATACGCAGTATTTT. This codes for CASSPRPDTQYF.

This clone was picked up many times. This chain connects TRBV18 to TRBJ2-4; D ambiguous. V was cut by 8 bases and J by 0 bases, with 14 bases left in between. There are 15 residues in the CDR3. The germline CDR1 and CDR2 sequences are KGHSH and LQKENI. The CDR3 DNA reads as TGTGCCAGCCATTCGGGCGATAAAGCCAAAAACATTCAGTACTTC. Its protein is CASHSGDKAKNIQYF.

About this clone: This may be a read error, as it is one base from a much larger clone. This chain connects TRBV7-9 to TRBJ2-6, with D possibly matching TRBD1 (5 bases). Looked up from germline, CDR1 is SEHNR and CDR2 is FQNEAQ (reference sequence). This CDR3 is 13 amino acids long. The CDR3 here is CAKSIPGANVLAF. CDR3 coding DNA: TGTGCCAAAAGTATCCCTGGGGCCAACGTCCTGGCTTTC.

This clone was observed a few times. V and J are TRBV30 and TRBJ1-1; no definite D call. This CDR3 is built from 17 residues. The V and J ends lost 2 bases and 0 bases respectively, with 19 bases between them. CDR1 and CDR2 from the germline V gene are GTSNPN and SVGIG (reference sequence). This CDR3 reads CAWSPPSRSYMNTEAFF. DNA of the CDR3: TGTGCCTGGAGTCCCCCCAGCAGGTCATACATGAACACTGAAGCTTTCTTT. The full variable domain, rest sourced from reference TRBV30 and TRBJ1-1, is SQTIHQWPATLVQPVGSPLSLECTVEGTSNPNLYWYRQAAGRGLQLLFYSVGIGQISSEVPQNLSASRPQDRQFILSSKKLLLSDSGFYLCAWSPPSRSYMNTEAFFGQGTRLTVV.